This TCR beta chain appears in the sequencing data of a study of shared clonotypes between healthy human individuals (TCRdb year 2020). In terms of the full investigation: A couple of women and a few men aged 18 to 49 years were included in the cohort. For each donor, CD4 naive and CD4 memory were each given three plates, CD8 naive was given two plates, and CD8 memory was given one plate. Blood TCR repertoires of about 5 healthy adults were deeply sequenced to estimate repertoire size and the extent of clonotype sharing between individuals. Libraries were prepared and TCR repertoires were sequenced by different laboratories using diverse techniques, in order to increase sequencing depth and limit assay-specific biases. Each donor's leukapheresis produced roughly between about 0.9 and 9.5 billion PBMCs. Here is what the overall study found, with its caveats: Pairwise subsampling led to the expectation that sequencing depth would affect the degree of clonotype sharing among donors. Larger estimated clonotype richness was generally found for naive subsets than for memory subsets. Sampling was restricted to blood, and TCR repertoires in tissue are likely to differ from TCR repertoires in blood. Rarefaction of sorted-subset datasets indicated incomplete sequencing despite the large sequencing depth. Sharing across a handful of donors was observed for around 5% of naive CD4, about 4% of naive CD8, 2% to 2.5% of memory CD4, and about 0.39% of memory CD8 clonotypes. The small number of donors limited the genetic and exposure-history diversity represented. Compared with non-shared clonotypes, the clonotypes found in all four sorted-subset donors had higher generation probabilities.

The cysteine opens and the phenylalanine closes a CDR3 of 15 amino acids. The entry retains the CDR3 DNA only, 45 bases that are in frame from base 1. Between the V and J ends, shortened by 3 bases and 6 bases respectively, the junction contains 19 bases. The germline V gene gives CDR1 as SQVTM and CDR2 as ANQGSEA. Donors were healthy HIV-negative adults with no recently reported acute infections or vaccinations. Every donor was a Caucasian adult residing in Nashville, Tennessee, USA. CD4+ T cells were enriched by magnetic negative selection, after which naive cells were positively selected on CD45RA and the negative fraction was taken as the memory subset. After blood collection by leukapheresis, PBMCs were isolated using Ficoll-Histopaque density gradient centrifugation and then cryopreserved in the vapor phase of liquid nitrogen. Analytical flow cytometry was used to check the purity and quantity of every magnetically sorted T cell population. Genomic DNA was isolated from every sorted fraction and measured by UV absorbance on a Nanodrop 2000c.

About this clone itself: Its target antigen remains unknown. No quality values exist for individual bases; no much larger clone is one base distant.

Using the deep immunoSEQ assay, multiplex PCR amplified TCR CDR3 regions from genomic DNA. Genomic DNA extracted from each cell subset was distributed evenly over all wells of several immunoSEQ 96-well plates, and each plate served as one replicate. For sorted subsets, 150 to 250 ng genomic DNA, equal to some 30,000 T cell genomes, was loaded into each replicate PCR. Purified libraries were measured with a Qubit 3.0 fluorometer, size-checked on a Bioanalyzer 2100, and measured again with the KAPA Library Quantification kit. Every immunoSEQ 96-well plate was sequenced on a dedicated single-read 150-cycle Illumina NextSeq 550 flow cell. The published analysis was carried out like this. Because the immunoSEQ output held only junctional sequences and lacked quality scores, the filtering could not match the filtering applied to full-length reads. To assign V/J genes and CDR3, sequences were annotated using PyIR, a Python wrapper for IgBLAST v1.9, with IMGT germline references. Reads with weak V/J assignments (E-value above 1e-6), missing CDR3, stop codons, out-of-frame junctions, or ambiguous translated residues were removed. A V3J clonotype was defined by an identical inferred V gene, J gene, and CDR3 amino acid sequence. Percentage overlap between repertoires was calculated by dividing the number of shared unique clonotypes by the size of the smaller repertoire. RTK rarefaction, the Chao1 estimator, and Recon v2.1 estimates of unobserved clonotypes were used to assess repertoire richness. Generation probabilities for all TCRbeta clonotypes obtained by the gDNA method from several donors were computed using OLGA. TCRdb's version of the immuneACCESS table is confined to in-frame rearrangements and falls short of the full clone set. An unresolved V gene accounts for under half of the shortfall where checked; the remainder is of unknown origin. That table gives V, J and clone size, and the DNA gave D and trimming. Across this sample there are approximately 2.5 million clones, with more than 80% seen only once. About 0.13% of the sample is held by the ten biggest clonotypes.

Sample: naive CD4+ T cells sorted from blood. The sample's cell subset or site label, decoded: CD45RA+ positively selected. Recombination joined TRBV29-1 with TRBJ2-3; there is no confident call for the D gene. This clonotype originated in a young man in good health. The CDR3 reads CSVENAILKGDTQYF. The DNA sequence follows: TGCAGCGTTGAGAACGCCATACTAAAAGGGGATACGCAGTATTTT.